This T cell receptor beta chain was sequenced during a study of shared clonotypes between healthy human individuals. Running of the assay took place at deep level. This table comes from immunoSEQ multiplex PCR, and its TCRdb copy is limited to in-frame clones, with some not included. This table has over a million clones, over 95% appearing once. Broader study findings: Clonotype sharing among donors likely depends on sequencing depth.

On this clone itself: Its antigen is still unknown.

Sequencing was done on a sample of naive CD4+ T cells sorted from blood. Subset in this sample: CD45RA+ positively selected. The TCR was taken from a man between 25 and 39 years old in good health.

CDR3 bases: TGCGCCAGCACCCCTACTAGCGTTGCCTACGAGCAGTACTTC. Protein: CASTPTSVAYEQYF. The chain employs TRBV10-1 and TRBJ2-7; 7 nucleotides match TRBD2. Unmatched junction bases numbered 8, after V lost 7 bases and J lost 2 bases. Germline values: CDR1 WNHNN, CDR2 SYGVQD (reference sequence). CDR3 size: 14 residues.